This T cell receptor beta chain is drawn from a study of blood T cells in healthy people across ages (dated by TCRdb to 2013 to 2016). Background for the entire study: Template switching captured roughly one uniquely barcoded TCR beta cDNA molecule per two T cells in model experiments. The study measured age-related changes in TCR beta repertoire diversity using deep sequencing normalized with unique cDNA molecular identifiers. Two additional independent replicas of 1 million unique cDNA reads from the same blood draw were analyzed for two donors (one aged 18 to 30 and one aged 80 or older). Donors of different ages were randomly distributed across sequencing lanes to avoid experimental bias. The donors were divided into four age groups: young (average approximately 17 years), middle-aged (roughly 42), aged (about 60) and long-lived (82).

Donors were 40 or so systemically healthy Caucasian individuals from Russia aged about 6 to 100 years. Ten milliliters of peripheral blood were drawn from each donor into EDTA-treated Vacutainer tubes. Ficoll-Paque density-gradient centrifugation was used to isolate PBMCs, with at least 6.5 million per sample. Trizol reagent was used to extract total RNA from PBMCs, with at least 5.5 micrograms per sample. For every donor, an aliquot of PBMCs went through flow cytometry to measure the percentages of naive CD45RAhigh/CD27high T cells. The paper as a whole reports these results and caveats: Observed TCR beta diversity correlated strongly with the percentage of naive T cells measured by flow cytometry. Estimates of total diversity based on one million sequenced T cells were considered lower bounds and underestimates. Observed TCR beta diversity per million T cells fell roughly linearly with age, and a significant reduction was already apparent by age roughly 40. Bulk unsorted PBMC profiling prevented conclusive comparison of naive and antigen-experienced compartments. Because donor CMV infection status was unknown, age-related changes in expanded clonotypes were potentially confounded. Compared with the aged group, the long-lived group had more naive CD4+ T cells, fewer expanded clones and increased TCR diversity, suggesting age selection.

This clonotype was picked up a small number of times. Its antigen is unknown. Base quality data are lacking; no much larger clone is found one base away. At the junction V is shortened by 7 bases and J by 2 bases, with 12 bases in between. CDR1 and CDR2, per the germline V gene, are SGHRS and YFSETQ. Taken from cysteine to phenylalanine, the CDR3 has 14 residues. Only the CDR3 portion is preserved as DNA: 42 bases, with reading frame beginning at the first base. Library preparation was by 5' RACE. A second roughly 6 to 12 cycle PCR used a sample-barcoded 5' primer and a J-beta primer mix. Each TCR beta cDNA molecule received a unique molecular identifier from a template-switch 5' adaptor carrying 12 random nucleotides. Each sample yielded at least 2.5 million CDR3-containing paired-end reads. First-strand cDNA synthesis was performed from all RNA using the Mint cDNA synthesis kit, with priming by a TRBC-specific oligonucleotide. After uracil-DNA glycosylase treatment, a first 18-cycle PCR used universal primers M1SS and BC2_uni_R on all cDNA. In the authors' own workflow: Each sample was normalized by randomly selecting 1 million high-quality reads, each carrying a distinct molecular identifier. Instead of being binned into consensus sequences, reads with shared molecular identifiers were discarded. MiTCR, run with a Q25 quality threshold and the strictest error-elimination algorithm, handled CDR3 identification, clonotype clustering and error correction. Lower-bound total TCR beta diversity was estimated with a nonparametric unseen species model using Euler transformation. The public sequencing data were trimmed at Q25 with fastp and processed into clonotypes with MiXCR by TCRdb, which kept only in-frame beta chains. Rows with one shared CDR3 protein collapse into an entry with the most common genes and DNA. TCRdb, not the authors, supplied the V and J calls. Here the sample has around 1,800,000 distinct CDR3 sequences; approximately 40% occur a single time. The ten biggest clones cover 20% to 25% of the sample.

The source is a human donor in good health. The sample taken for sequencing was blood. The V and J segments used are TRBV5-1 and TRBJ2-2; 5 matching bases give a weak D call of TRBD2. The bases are TGCGCCAGCCGCGCGGGCGGCAACACCGGGGAGCTGTTTTTT. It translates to CASRAGGNTGELFF.